This T cell receptor beta chain was identified during a study of CD8+ T cells in alopecia areata. Study results and caveats: Amid tofacitinib therapy, many expanded lesional clones stayed present in scalp and blood.

This sample's treatment: oral pan-JAK inhibitor, 5-10 mg twice daily. As concerns this clone: What it binds is not known.

Following RNA extraction, reverse transcription yielded cDNA that acted as the sequencing template. The assay was immunoSEQ multiplex PCR, and TCRdb's table has in-frame clones only and misses some. Among roughly 120,000 clones, roughly 60% were seen once, and the ten largest hold 25% to 30%. The sequenced sample was CD8+ T cells sorted from blood, obtained at week 4, from a patient treated with tofacitinib. The sequence derives from a human donor with alopecia areata.

For the CDR3, the DNA is TGCGCCAGCAGCCTAACTGTCCCAGATACGCAGTATTTT. Encoded protein: CASSLTVPDTQYF. The chain joins TRBV5-1 to TRBJ2-3, with D unclear. V lost 4 bases and J 4 bases, leaving 10 bases between the germline ends. Germline assignment: CDR1 SGHRS and CDR2 YFSETQ. The CDR3 sequence is 13 residues long.